These T cell receptor beta chains were read from a single sample in a study of shared clonotypes between healthy human individuals. Method: immunoSEQ multiplex PCR; TCRdb's copy keeps in-frame clones and lacks some. The data hold hundreds of thousands of clones, with approximately 96% observed a single time. The sequenced sample consisted of naive CD8+ T cells sorted from blood. The receptors shown here come from a woman aged 25 to 39 in good health. The CDR3 runs from the conserved cysteine through the conserved F or W. D genes are given only for firm matches. The size entry is marked missing in some rows and otherwise reads once, few, many or a size class.

DNA,CDR3,V,J,length,size,D
TGTGCCAGCAGTGATGCCATCCACTATGGCTACACCTTC,CASSDAIHYGYTF,TRBV6-1,TRBJ1-2,13,-,-
TGTGCCAGCAGTTTATACGGGAACTCCTACGAGCAGTACTTC,CASSLYGNSYEQYF,TRBV28,TRBJ2-7,14,-,-
TGTGCCAGCAGACGGGGGGTTCTGAGCACCGGGGAGCTGTTTTTT,CASRRGVLSTGELFF,TRBV27,TRBJ2-2,15,-,TRBD2
TGTGCCAGCAGTGAGTCTCAGGGCTACTATGGCTACACCTTC,CASSESQGYYGYTF,TRBV6-1,TRBJ1-2,14,-,-
TGTGCCAGCAGCTTCTGGGCGGGAGGGCAAGAGACCCAGTACTTC,CASSFWAGGQETQYF,TRBV11-2,TRBJ2-5,15,-,TRBD2
TGTGCCAGCAGCTTAGCGGGGCAGGGTGGCGATGACGAGCAGTACTTC,CASSLAGQGGDDEQYF,TRBV7-9,TRBJ2-7,16,-,-
TGTGCCAGCAGTTCAGGACGGTGGGGAGAACCTGGCTACACCTTC,CASSSGRWGEPGYTF,TRBV27,TRBJ1-2,15,-,-
TGTGCCAGCAGCTTACCGGGCCCAACGCCCCAGCATTTT,CASSLPGPTPQHF,TRBV6-1,TRBJ1-5,13,-,-
TGTGCCAGCAGCGAACCGGGACTAAAGTTCTTC,CASSEPGLKFF,TRBV9,TRBJ2-1,11,-,TRBD2
TGTGCCAGCAGTCCTGCCAGGTGGGAAGAATACAATGAGCAGTTCTTC,CASSPARWEEYNEQFF,TRBV27,TRBJ2-1,16,-,-
TGTGCCAGTAGTTTGAGCCTCAGAGGGATCGAGCAGTACTTC,CASSLSLRGIEQYF,TRBV19,TRBJ2-7,14,-,-
TGTGCCAGTAGTACCGGGACTAGTTCCTACAATGAGCAGTTCTTC,CASSTGTSSYNEQFF,TRBV19,TRBJ2-1,15,-,TRBD2
TGTGCCAGCAGCTTGGGAACTAAGGATATCTCCTACGAGCAGTACTTC,CASSLGTKDISYEQYF,TRBV5-4,TRBJ2-7,16,once,-
TGTGCCAGCCATCGGCAGGGGCTATACAATGAGCAGTTCTTC,CASHRQGLYNEQFF,TRBV7-9,TRBJ2-1,14,few,-
TGTGCCAGCAGCTCCGGGACAGGCACAGCAGATACGCAGTATTTT,CASSSGTGTADTQYF,TRBV11-2,TRBJ2-3,15,-,TRBD1
TGTGCCTGGAGTTTAGGGATCTCTGGGGCCAACGTCCTGACTTTC,CAWSLGISGANVLTF,TRBV30,TRBJ2-6,15,-,-
TGTGCCAGCAGCCTAGGAGGGCGGATAAGCACAGATACGCAGTATTTT,CASSLGGRISTDTQYF,TRBV7-2,TRBJ2-3,16,once,-
TGTGCCAGCTCACCCCCGGGTTTCTATGGCTACACCTTC,CASSPPGFYGYTF,TRBV18,TRBJ1-2,13,-,-
TGTGCCAGCAGCCAGGACCCGAGCTCCTACAATGAGCAGTTCTTC,CASSQDPSSYNEQFF,TRBV11-3,TRBJ2-1,15,-,-
TGTGCCGGTCACGGGACTAGCGGGGCTGGGGACATTCAGTACTTC,CAGHGTSGAGDIQYF,TRBV6-4,TRBJ2-4,15,-,TRBD2
TGTGCCTGGAGTGTACGGGGGTCTAGCACAGATACGCAGTATTTT,CAWSVRGSSTDTQYF,TRBV30,TRBJ2-3,15,-,-
TGTGCCAGCAGTGAAAGGGCAGGGGCGAACACTGAAGCTTTCTTT,CASSERAGANTEAFF,TRBV6-1,TRBJ1-1,15,-,-
TGTGCCAGCAGCTTGGCCCGGGACAGGGCCTACGAGCAGTACTTC,CASSLARDRAYEQYF,TRBV5-6,TRBJ2-7,15,-,TRBD1
TGTGCCAGTAGTATAGGGCAGGGCAATTACGAGCAGTACTTC,CASSIGQGNYEQYF,TRBV19,TRBJ2-7,14,-,-
TGCGCCAGCAGCCAAATTGGTCTAGCCCGGAATACGCAGTATTTT,CASSQIGLARNTQYF,TRBV4-1,TRBJ2-3,15,-,-
TGCGCCAGCAGCCTATCCGGGGCGGCGGGGAGGCGCAACGAGCAGTACTTC,CASSLSGAAGRRNEQYF,TRBV5-1,TRBJ2-7,17,-,-
TGTGCCAGCAGTCCGGGGAGAGTCGAGCAGTACTTC,CASSPGRVEQYF,TRBV2,TRBJ2-7,12,-,-
TGTGCCAGCAGCTTAAGGCGGACAGGGTTGGGGTATGGCTACACCTTC,CASSLRRTGLGYGYTF,TRBV11-2,TRBJ1-2,16,-,TRBD1
TGTGCCACCAGCGGCAGACAGGGGGCTAATGAAGCTTTCTTT,CATSGRQGANEAFF,TRBV15,TRBJ1-1,14,-,TRBD1
TGTGCCAGCAGTGAAGTACCTCCAGGGCCTAAGACGCAGTATTTT,CASSEVPPGPKTQYF,TRBV2,TRBJ2-3,15,-,-
TGTGCCAGCAGTGGCGTGACCGGGACGATACGATATGGAAACACCATATATTTT,CASSGVTGTIRYGNTIYF,TRBV6-1,TRBJ1-3,18,-,-
TGTGCCAGCAGTGAAGGACTCACGAACACCGGGGAGCTGTTTTTT,CASSEGLTNTGELFF,TRBV2,TRBJ2-2,15,-,-
TGTGCCAGCAGCGCCCTGGGGACAGACTTTAACTATGGCTACACCTTC,CASSALGTDFNYGYTF,TRBV9,TRBJ1-2,16,-,TRBD1
TGTGCCAGCAGCTTATCATCCGCCTACGAGCAGTACTTC,CASSLSSAYEQYF,TRBV7-3,TRBJ2-7,13,-,-
TGCGCCAGCAGCTTGGGAAGGACCCAGTTCTTC,CASSLGRTQFF,TRBV5-1,TRBJ2-1,11,-,-
TGTGCCAGCAGCTGGGGAGGCTTGGAAAAACTGTTTTTT,CASSWGGLEKLFF,TRBV5-6,TRBJ1-4,13,-,-
TGTGCCAGCAACTCAGCGGGAGCATTCTCTGAGACCCAGTACTTC,CASNSAGAFSETQYF,TRBV6-5,TRBJ2-5,15,-,TRBD2
TGTGCCAGCAGTTGGACAGGGGGCGGAGGCGAGCAGTACTTC,CASSWTGGGGEQYF,TRBV27,TRBJ2-7,14,-,TRBD1
TGCGCCAGCAGCTTGGTAGGAAGAGCTAGCGGGTATCAAGAGACCCAGTACTTC,CASSLVGRASGYQETQYF,TRBV5-1,TRBJ2-5,18,once,TRBD2
TGTGCCAGTAGCTGGGGCAGATCCACCTACGAGCAGTACTTC,CASSWGRSTYEQYF,TRBV19,TRBJ2-7,14,-,-
TGTGCCAGCAGCCAGAGCGGCCCCCAAGAGACCCAGTACTTC,CASSQSGPQETQYF,TRBV7-6,TRBJ2-5,14,-,-
TGCAGCGGGGGGCCTACCTCCTACGAGCAGTACTTC,CSGGPTSYEQYF,TRBV29-1,TRBJ2-7,12,once,-
TGTGCCAGCAGCAAAGAAAAGGAGGGTAACGCAACAGATACGCAGTATTTT,CASSKEKEGNATDTQYF,TRBV21-1,TRBJ2-3,17,once,-